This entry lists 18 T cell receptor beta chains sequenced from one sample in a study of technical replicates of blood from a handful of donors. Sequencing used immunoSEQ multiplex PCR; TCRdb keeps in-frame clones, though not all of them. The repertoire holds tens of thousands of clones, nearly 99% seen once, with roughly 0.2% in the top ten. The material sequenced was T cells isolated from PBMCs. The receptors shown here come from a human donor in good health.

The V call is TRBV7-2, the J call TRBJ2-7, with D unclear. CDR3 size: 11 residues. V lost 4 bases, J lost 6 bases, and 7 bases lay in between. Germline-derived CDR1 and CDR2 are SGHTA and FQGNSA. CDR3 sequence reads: CASSSRSEQYF. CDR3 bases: TGTGCCAGCAGCTCTAGGAGCGAGCAGTACTTC.

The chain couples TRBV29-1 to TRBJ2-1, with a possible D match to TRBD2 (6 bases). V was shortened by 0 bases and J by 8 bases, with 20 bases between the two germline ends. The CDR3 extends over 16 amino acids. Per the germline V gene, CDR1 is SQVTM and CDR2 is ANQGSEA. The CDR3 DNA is TGCAGCGTTGAAGAATGGCAGCGGGTGGTGCCTTATGAGCAGTTCTTC. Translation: CSVEEWQRVVPYEQFF.

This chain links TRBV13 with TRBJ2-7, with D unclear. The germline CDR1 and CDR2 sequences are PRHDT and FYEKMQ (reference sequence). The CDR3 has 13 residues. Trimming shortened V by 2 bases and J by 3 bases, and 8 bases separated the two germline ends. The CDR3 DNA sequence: TGTGCCAGCAGCTTAAATTTAATCTACGAGCAGTACTTC. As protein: CASSLNLIYEQYF.

As DNA, the CDR3 is TGTGCCTGGAGTTACTCGGGAGAGACCCAGTACTTC. Encoded protein: CAWSYSGETQYF. The gene calls are TRBV30 and TRBJ2-5; D ambiguous. Germline values: CDR1 GTSNPN, CDR2 SVGIG (reference sequence). Trimming removed 2 bases from V and 4 bases from J, with 8 bases in between. This CDR3 has 12 amino acids.

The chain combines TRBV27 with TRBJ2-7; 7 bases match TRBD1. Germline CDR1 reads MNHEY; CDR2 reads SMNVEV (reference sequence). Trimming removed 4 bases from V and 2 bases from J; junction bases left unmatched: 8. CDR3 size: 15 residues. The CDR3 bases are TGTGCCAGCAGTTCCGACAGGGACCCAACCTACGAGCAGTACTTC. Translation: CASSSDRDPTYEQYF.

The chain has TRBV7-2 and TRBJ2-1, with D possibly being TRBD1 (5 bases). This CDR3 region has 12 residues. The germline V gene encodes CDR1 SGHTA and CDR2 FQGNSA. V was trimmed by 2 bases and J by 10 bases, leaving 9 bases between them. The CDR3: CASSLWGREQFF. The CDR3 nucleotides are TGTGCCAGCAGCTTATGGGGCCGCGAGCAGTTCTTC.

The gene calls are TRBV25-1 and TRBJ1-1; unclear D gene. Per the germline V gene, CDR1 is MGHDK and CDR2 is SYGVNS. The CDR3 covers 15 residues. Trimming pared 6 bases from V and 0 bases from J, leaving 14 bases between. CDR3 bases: TGTGCCAGCAGCTCGAGCCCCCCACTGAACACTGAAGCTTTCTTT. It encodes CASSSSPPLNTEAFF.

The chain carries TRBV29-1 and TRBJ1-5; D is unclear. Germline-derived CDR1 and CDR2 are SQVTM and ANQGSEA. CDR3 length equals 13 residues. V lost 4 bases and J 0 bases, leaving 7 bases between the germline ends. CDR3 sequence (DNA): TGCAGCGTTGTAGCGGATAGCAATCAGCCCCAGCATTTT. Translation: CSVVADSNQPQHF.

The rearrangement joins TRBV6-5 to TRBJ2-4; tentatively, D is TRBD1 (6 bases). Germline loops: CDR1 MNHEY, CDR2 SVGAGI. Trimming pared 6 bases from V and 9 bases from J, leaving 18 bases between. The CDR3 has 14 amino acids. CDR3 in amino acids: CASSNSQGRGIQYF. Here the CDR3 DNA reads TGTGCCAGCAGCAACTCACAGGGTAGGGGCATTCAGTACTTC.

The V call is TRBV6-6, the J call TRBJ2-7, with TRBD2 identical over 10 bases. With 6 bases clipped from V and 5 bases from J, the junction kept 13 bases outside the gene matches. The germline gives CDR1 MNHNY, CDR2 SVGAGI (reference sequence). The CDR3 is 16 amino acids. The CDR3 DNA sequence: TGTGCCAGCAGACCAAGTGGGGCTAGCGGGAGCCACGAGCAGTACTTC. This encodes CASRPSGASGSHEQYF.

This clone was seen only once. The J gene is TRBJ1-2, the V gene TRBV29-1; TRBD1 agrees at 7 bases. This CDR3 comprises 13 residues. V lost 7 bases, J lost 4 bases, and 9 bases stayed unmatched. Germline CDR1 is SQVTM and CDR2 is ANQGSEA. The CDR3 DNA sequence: TGCAGCGCTGACAGGGAAGGATTCTATGGCTACACCTTC. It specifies CSADREGFYGYTF.

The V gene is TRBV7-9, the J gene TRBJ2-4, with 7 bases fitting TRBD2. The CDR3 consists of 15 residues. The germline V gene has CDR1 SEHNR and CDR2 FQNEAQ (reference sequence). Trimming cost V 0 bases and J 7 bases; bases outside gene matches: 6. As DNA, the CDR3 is TGTGCCAGCAGCTTAGCGGGTCCAGCGGGGAACATTCAGTACTTC. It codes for CASSLAGPAGNIQYF.

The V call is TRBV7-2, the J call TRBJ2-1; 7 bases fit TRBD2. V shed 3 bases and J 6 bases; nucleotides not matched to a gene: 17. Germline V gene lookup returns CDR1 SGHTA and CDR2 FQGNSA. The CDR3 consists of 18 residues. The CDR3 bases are TGTGCCAGCAGCTTTTACCCTTCACGGGCGGGAGTTTCCAATGAGCAGTTCTTC. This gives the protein CASSFYPSRAGVSNEQFF. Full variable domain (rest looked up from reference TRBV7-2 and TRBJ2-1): GAGVSQSPSNKVTEKGKDVELRCDPISGHTALYWYRQSLGQGLEFLIYFQGNSAPDKSGLPSDRFSAERTGGSVSTLTIQRTQQEDSAVYLCASSFYPSRAGVSNEQFFGPGTRLTVL.

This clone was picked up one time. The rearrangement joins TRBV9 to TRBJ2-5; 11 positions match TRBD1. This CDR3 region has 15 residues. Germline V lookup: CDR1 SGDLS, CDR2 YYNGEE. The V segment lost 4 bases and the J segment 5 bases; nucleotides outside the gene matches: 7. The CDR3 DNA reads TGTGCCAGCAGCTCGAGTAGGGACAGGGGGGAGACCCAGTACTTC. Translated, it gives CASSSSRDRGETQYF.

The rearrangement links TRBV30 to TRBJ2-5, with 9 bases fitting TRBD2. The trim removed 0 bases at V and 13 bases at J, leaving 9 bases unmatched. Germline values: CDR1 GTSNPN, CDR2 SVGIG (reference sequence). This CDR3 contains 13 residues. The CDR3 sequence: CAWSVKGGGVRYF. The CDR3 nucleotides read TGTGCCTGGAGTGTTAAAGGCGGGGGGGTTCGGTACTTC.

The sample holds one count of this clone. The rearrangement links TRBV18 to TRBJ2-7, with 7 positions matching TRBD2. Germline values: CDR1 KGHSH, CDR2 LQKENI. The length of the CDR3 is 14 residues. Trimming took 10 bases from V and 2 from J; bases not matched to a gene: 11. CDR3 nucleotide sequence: TGTGCCACCTCCCGGGAGGCAGGGACCTACGAGCAGTACTTC. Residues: CATSREAGTYEQYF.

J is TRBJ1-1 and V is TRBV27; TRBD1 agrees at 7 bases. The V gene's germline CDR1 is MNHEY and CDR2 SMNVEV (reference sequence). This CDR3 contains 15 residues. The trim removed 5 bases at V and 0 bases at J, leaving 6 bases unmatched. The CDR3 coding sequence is TGTGCCAGCAGTCAAAACAGGGGACTGAACACTGAAGCTTTCTTT. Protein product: CASSQNRGLNTEAFF.

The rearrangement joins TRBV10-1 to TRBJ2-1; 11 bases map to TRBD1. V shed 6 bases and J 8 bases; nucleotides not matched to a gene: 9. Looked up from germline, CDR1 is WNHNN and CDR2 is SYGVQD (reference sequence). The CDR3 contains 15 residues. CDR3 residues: CASSVGTGGPDEQFF. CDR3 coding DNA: TGCGCCAGCAGCGTTGGGACAGGGGGGCCGGATGAGCAGTTCTTC.